This record looks at one T cell receptor beta chain sequence and its context. The data belong to a study of cytomegalovirus exposure and HLA in healthy donors. V lost 4 bases and J 0 bases, leaving 15 bases between the germline ends. This CDR3 comprises 17 residues. Germline-derived CDR1 and CDR2 are KGHSH and LQKENI. All donors participated as healthy donors of bone marrow. PCR used 60 Vbeta primers and 13 Jbeta primers. This table comes from immunoSEQ multiplex PCR, and its TCRdb copy is limited to in-frame clones, with some not included. The sample carries 150,000 to 200,000 clones, 75% to 90% recorded once.

The sequenced sample consisted of PBMCs. The receptor was isolated from a male donor in good health and CMV-seronegative. The chain uses TRBV18 and TRBJ1-4, with D possibly TRBD1 on 5 matching bases. Here the CDR3 DNA reads TGTGCCAGCTCACTGGTGGCAGGGCCTGCAACTAATGAAAAACTGTTTTTT. Translation: CASSLVAGPATNEKLFF.